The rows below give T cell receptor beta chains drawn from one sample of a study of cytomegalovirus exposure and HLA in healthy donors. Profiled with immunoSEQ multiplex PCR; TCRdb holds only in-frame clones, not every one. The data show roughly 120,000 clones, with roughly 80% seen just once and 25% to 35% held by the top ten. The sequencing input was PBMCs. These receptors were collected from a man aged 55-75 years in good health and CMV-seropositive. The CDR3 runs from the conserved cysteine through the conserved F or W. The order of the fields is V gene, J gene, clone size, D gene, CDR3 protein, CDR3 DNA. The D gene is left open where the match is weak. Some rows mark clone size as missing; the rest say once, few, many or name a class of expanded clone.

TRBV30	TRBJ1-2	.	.	CAWSPQVGGYTF	TGTGCCTGGTCCCCTCAGGTTGGGGGCTACACCTTC
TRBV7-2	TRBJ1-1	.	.	CASSLFTVGNTEAFF	TGTGCCAGCAGCTTATTTACAGTCGGGAACACTGAAGCTTTCTTT
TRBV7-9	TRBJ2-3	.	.	CASSQQGISTDTQYF	TGTGCCAGCAGCCAACAGGGAATTAGCACAGATACGCAGTATTTT
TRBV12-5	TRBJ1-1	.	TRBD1	CASGLQGSGTEAFF	TGTGCTAGTGGTTTACAGGGGTCAGGCACTGAAGCTTTCTTT
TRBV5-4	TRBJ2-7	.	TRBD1	CASSSPGQGTYEQYF	TGTGCCAGCAGTTCCCCGGGACAGGGCACCTACGAGCAGTACTTC
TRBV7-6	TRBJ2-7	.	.	CASSSETGDFHEQYF	TGTGCCAGCAGCTCAGAAACAGGGGACTTCCACGAGCAGTACTTC
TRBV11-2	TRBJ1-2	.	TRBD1	CASSSWDSNYGYTF	TGTGCCAGCAGCTCATGGGACAGTAACTATGGCTACACCTTC
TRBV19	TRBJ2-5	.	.	CASSTEYREPQTQYF	TGTGCCAGTAGCACAGAGTACAGGGAACCCCAGACCCAGTACTTC
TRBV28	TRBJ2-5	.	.	CASSAGKETQYF	TGTGCCAGCAGTGCAGGGAAAGAGACCCAGTACTTC
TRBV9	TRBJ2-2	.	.	CASSVQQLTGELFF	TGTGCCAGCAGCGTCCAACAGCTCACCGGGGAGCTGTTTTTT
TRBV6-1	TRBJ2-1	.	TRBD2	CASSPLGTSGSEQFF	TGTGCCAGCAGTCCCCTTGGGACTAGCGGGAGTGAGCAGTTCTTC
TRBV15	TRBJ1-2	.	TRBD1	CATQQGAGGYTF	TGTGCCACCCAACAGGGGGCCGGCGGCTACACCTTC
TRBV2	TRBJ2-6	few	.	CASGGNVLTF	TGTGCCTCTGGAGGCAACGTCCTGACTTTC